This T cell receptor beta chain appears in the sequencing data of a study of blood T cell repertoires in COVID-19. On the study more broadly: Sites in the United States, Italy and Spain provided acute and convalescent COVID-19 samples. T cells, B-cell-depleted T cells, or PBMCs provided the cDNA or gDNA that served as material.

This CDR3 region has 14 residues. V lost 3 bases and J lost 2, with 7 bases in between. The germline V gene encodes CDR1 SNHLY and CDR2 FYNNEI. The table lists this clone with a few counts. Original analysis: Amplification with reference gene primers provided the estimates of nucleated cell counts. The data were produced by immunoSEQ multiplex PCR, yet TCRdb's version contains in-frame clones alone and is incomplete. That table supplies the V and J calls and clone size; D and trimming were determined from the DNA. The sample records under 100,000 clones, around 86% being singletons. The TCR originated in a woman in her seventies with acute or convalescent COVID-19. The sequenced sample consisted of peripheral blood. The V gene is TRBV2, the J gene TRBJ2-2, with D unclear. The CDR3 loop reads CASSDHSNTGELFF. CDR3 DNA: TGTGCCAGCAGTGACCACAGTAACACCGGGGAGCTGTTTTTT.